This T cell receptor (beta chain) was found in a study of shared clonotypes between healthy human individuals. Study overall: The composition of the donors was a couple of women and three men aged 18 to 49.

Points from the study as a whole: Naive subsets, compared against memory subsets, generally had larger estimated richness values.

Concerning this clone: What it recognizes is unknown.

Those who donated, Caucasian adults without exception, all lived in Nashville, Tennessee. In the original workflow: Junction-only immunoSEQ data arrived without quality scores, meaning filtering differed. The data were produced by immunoSEQ multiplex PCR, yet TCRdb's version contains in-frame clones alone and is incomplete. V, J and clone size derive from that table, while D and trimming were established from the DNA sequence. The repertoire holds 600,000 to 750,000 clones, with about two thirds as singletons. The V end was cut by 2 bases, the J end by 0 bases, with 12 bases between. CDR1 is SGHNT and CDR2 is YYREEE in the germline V gene (reference sequence). The CDR3 loop spans 15 amino acids.

The sample consisted of memory CD4+ T cells sorted from blood. Subset described: CD45RA-negative fraction. The chain carries TRBV5-4 and TRBJ2-7; D gene ambiguous. The clonotype comes from a woman between 25 and 40 years old in good health. CDR3 amino acids: CASSFGPVSSYEQYF. The DNA of the CDR3 is TGTGCCAGCAGCTTTGGGCCGGTAAGCTCCTACGAGCAGTACTTC.